These T cell receptor beta chains were read from a single sample in a study of CD8 T cells in Susac syndrome. TCRdb fed the immunoSEQ multiplex PCR reads into MiXCR, producing one record per CDR3 protein. The sample has tens of thousands of distinct CDR3 sequences; 93% are singletons. The sample was CD4+ T cells from PBMCs. All receptors come from a human donor with Susac syndrome. Both conserved end residues are part of each CDR3. Each record gives: V gene, J gene, D gene, clone size, CDR3 protein, CDR3 DNA. D genes are given only for firm matches. Part of the rows lack a size; the others show once, few, many or a class for expanded clones.

>TRBV20-1|TRBJ2-1|TRBD2|once
CSADGTSGLGDEQFF
TGCAGTGCTGACGGGACTAGCGGTCTTGGGGATGAGCAGTTCTTC
>TRBV7-9|TRBJ1-6|-|-
CASSSGTTNSPLHF
TGTGCCAGCAGCTCCGGGACAACCAATTCACCCCTCCACTTT
>TRBV6-5|TRBJ2-3|TRBD1|-
CASSSWTGPTDTQYF
TGTGCCAGCAGTTCTTGGACAGGTCCCACAGATACGCAGTATTTT
>TRBV21-1|TRBJ2-7|-|-
CASSKLGRSYEQYF
TGTGCCAGCAGCAAATTGGGCCGCTCCTACGAGCAGTACTTC
>TRBV3-1|TRBJ1-2|-|once
CASSHVTGYGYTF
TGTGCCAGCAGCCATGTCACAGGCTATGGCTACACCTTC
>TRBV19|TRBJ1-2|-|-
CASMNRNYGYTF
TGTGCCAGTATGAACAGAAACTATGGCTACACCTTC
>TRBV23-1|TRBJ2-4|TRBD1|-
CASSQSISDNWDRIYFLAKNIQYF
TGCGCCAGCAGTCAATCAATCTCCGACAATTGGGACAGAATATATTTCCTAGCCAAAAACATTCAGTACTTC
>TRBV20-1|TRBJ2-1|TRBD1|-
CSARPTIGTGYSNEQFF
TGCAGTGCTAGACCTACTATAGGGACAGGGTACTCCAATGAGCAGTTCTTC
>TRBV20-1|TRBJ2-7|-|-
CSATGGGEQYF
TGCAGTGCTACAGGGGGGGGTGAGCAGTACTTC
>TRBV27|TRBJ1-5|TRBD1|-
CASSPRGDVNQPQHF
TGTGCCAGCAGCCCCAGGGGGGACGTTAATCAGCCCCAGCATTTT
>TRBV4-1|TRBJ1-1|TRBD1|once
CASSRPSSGGVEAFF
TGCGCCAGCAGCCGCCCTAGCTCAGGGGGCGTTGAAGCTTTCTTT
>TRBV20-1|TRBJ2-5|TRBD2|-
CSASPPSGVRETQYF
TGCAGTGCCAGCCCCCCGAGCGGGGTCAGGGAGACCCAGTACTTC
>TRBV2|TRBJ1-4|-|-
CASSERRNFEKLFF
TGTGCCAGCAGTGAGCGCAGGAATTTCGAAAAACTGTTTTTT
>TRBV4-3|TRBJ2-2|-|-
CASSLDTGFTGELFF
TGCGCCAGCAGCCTTGATACAGGGTTCACCGGGGAGCTGTTTTTT
>TRBV19|TRBJ2-1|-|-
CASSAGVHNEQFF
TGTGCCAGTAGTGCAGGGGTCCACAATGAGCAGTTCTTC
>TRBV6-2/TRBV6-3|TRBJ1-5|-|-
CASSWGASSNQPQHF
TGTGCCAGCAGTTGGGGGGCGTCTAGCAATCAGCCCCAGCATTTT
>TRBV6-2/TRBV6-3|TRBJ2-1|-|-
CASSPPGASNEQFF
TGTGCCAGCAGCCCTCCGGGGGCGTCCAATGAGCAGTTCTTC
>TRBV6-2/TRBV6-3|TRBJ1-2|-|-
CASRDSLIYGYTF
TGTGCCAGCAGGGACAGCTTGATCTATGGCTACACCTTC
>TRBV6-5|TRBJ1-4|TRBD1|-
CASKVDRGGREKLFF
TGTGCCAGCAAGGTGGACAGGGGAGGACGAGAAAAACTGTTTTTT
>TRBV19|TRBJ1-5|-|-
CAIGAEGSIYPQHF
TGTGCCATAGGGGCGGAGGGATCAATCTATCCCCAGCATTTT
>TRBV27|TRBJ2-2|TRBD2|-
CASSLMWGGNTGELFF
TGTGCCAGCAGCCTAATGTGGGGGGGAAACACCGGGGAGCTGTTTTTT
>TRBV6-2/TRBV6-3|TRBJ2-1|-|-
CASSSMGGAQREQFF
TGTGCCAGCAGTTCCATGGGGGGGGCCCAACGTGAGCAGTTCTTC
>TRBV28|TRBJ2-7|TRBD2|-
CASSRAGVYEQYF
TGTGCCAGCAGTCGAGCGGGGGTCTACGAGCAGTACTTC
>TRBV28|TRBJ1-1|-|-
CASSPGGTESFGAFF
TGTGCCAGCAGTCCGGGAGGGACCGAAAGTTTTGGAGCTTTCTTT
>TRBV7-2|TRBJ1-1|-|few
CASSLGRTEAFF
TGTGCCAGCAGCCTCGGACGCACTGAAGCTTTCTTT
>TRBV7-8|TRBJ2-7|-|-
CASSYRGTYEQYF
TGTGCCAGCAGCTACCGGGGAACCTACGAGCAGTACTTC
>TRBV28|TRBJ1-4|-|-
CASSFRATNEKLFF
TGTGCCAGCAGTTTTAGAGCAACTAATGAAAAACTGTTTTTT
>TRBV6-6|TRBJ2-3|-|-
CASSFFGPGGLDTQYF
TGTGCCAGCAGTTTTTTTGGCCCGGGCGGCTTGGATACGCAGTATTTT
>TRBV9|TRBJ2-3|TRBD2|-
CASSVEASGGYTDTQYF
TGTGCCAGCAGCGTAGAAGCTAGCGGGGGTTACACAGATACGCAGTATTTT
>TRBV19|TRBJ1-1|TRBD1|once
CASSKSPPQGDTEAFF
TGTGCCAGTAGTAAAAGCCCACCCCAGGGGGACACTGAAGCTTTCTTT
>TRBV6-5|TRBJ1-3|-|-
CASSLRRAGNTIYF
TGTGCCAGCAGTCTTCGGAGGGCTGGAAACACCATATATTTT
>TRBV7-9|TRBJ1-1|TRBD1|-
CASSSPQGGKNTEAFF
TGTGCCAGCAGCTCCCCCCAGGGGGGTAAGAACACTGAAGCTTTCTTT
>TRBV7-8|TRBJ2-7|-|-
CASSLGADPRFYEQYF
TGTGCCAGCAGCTTAGGGGCGGACCCGAGGTTCTACGAGCAGTACTTC
>TRBV6-4|TRBJ2-3|-|-
CASSDSRTGSDTQYF
TGTGCCAGCAGTGACTCTCGGACCGGGTCAGATACGCAGTATTTT
>TRBV12-3/TRBV12-4|TRBJ1-2|TRBD1|-
CASSFGGQEKPSF
TGTGCCAGCAGTTTTGGGGGACAGGAAAAGCCTTCGTTC
>TRBV2|TRBJ1-5|TRBD1|-
CASSERRDRGWNQPQHF
TGTGCCAGCAGTGAAAGACGGGACAGGGGGTGGAATCAGCCCCAGCATTTT
>TRBV27|TRBJ2-3|-|-
CASSLRELGADTQYF
TGTGCCAGCAGTTTAAGGGAACTCGGCGCAGATACGCAGTATTTT
>TRBV28|TRBJ2-7|-|once
CASSFEGYEQYF
TGTGCCAGCAGTTTCGAAGGCTACGAGCAGTACTTC
>TRBV11-2|TRBJ2-3|TRBD1|-
CASSKIQGSSTDTQYF
TGTGCCAGCAGCAAAATACAGGGGTCTAGCACAGATACGCAGTATTTT
>TRBV11-1|TRBJ2-1|-|-
CASSPRVVYNEQFF
TGTGCCAGCAGCCCTAGAGTGGTCTACAATGAGCAGTTCTTC
>TRBV28|TRBJ2-2|TRBD2|-
CASISASGGVSTGELFF
TGTGCCAGCATCAGCGCTAGCGGGGGGGTCAGCACCGGGGAGCTGTTTTTT
>TRBV28|TRBJ2-7|-|-
CASRPGTVLYEQYF
TGTGCCAGCAGACCCGGGACCGTACTCTACGAGCAGTACTTC
>TRBV29-1|TRBJ1-1|TRBD1|-
CSVELGQGNTEAFF
TGCAGCGTTGAATTGGGACAGGGCAACACTGAAGCTTTCTTT
>TRBV30|TRBJ1-2|-|-
CAWSGPTNPYGYTF
TGTGCCTGGAGTGGGCCCACAAACCCCTATGGCTACACCTTC
>TRBV3-1|TRBJ1-3|-|-
CASSQDIGGLGNTIYF
TGTGCCAGCAGCCAAGATATCGGGGGGCTTGGAAACACCATATATTTT
>TRBV5-1|TRBJ1-1|-|-
CASSGGNTEAFF
TGCGCCAGCAGCGGTGGAAACACTGAAGCTTTCTTT
>TRBV2|TRBJ2-3|TRBD2|-
CASSAGLASDTQYF
TGTGCCAGCAGCGCGGGACTAGCTTCAGATACGCAGTATTTT
>TRBV19|TRBJ1-5|-|-
CAIWSGAWNQPQHF
TGTGCCATTTGGTCGGGGGCGTGGAATCAGCCCCAGCATTTT
>TRBV6-5|TRBJ1-5|-|-
CASSYRIRHQGNQPQHF
TGTGCCAGCAGTTACCGGATACGCCACCAGGGTAATCAGCCCCAGCATTTT
>TRBV20-1|TRBJ1-1|TRBD1|-
CSASRDSSSTEAFF
TGCAGTGCTTCCCGGGACAGCTCGAGCACTGAAGCTTTCTTT
>TRBV30|TRBJ1-5|-|-
CAWSVHWNQPQHF
TGTGCCTGGAGTGTACATTGGAATCAGCCCCAGCATTTT